The clone carrying this T cell receptor (beta chain) is a singleton in its sample. Antigen: not known. The entry originates in a study of CD8+CD57+ T cells in acquired aplastic anemia. Overall study results and limits: Patients and controls shared 25 to 35 CD8+ CDR3 sequences, which appeared highly expressed in patients and within their immunodominant clones. Patient and control CD8+ Simpson's diversity was not significantly different.

Sequencing was done on patients that had shown CD8+CD57+ cell expansion by flow cytometry. Profiles of TCR beta VDJ and CDR3 were generated from a genomic DNA template. TCRdb processed the reads anew with MiXCR; each CDR3 protein has one entry. The data show 150,000 to 200,000 distinct CDR3 sequences, approximately 51% seen once. Trimming cost V 1 base and J 4 bases, with 16 bases left between them. The CDR3 contains 15 residues. Germline CDR1 SQVTM, CDR2 ANQGSEA. The clonotype comes from a human donor with aplastic anemia. The J gene is TRBJ2-5, the V gene TRBV29-1, with D possibly TRBD1 on 6 matching bases. The sample consisted of sorted CD4+, CD8+, or CD8+CD57+ T cells (not recorded which) from PBMCs. The CDR3 spells CSVEVNQGRRETQYF. CDR3 nucleotide sequence: TGCAGCGTTGAAGTAAATCAGGGGCGGCGAGAGACCCAGTACTTC.